This T cell receptor (beta chain) is from a study of cytomegalovirus exposure and HLA in healthy donors. Whole-study findings and limits: A few CMV-associated chains were confirmed in vitro to be specific for CMV antigens. The study found most TCR sequences rare, yet found some public TCRs in many donors. According to the study, roughly 160 TCR beta chains were cytomegalovirus-associated. TCR beta V- and J-gene trimming was later associated with a missense DCLRE1C variant.

The PCR contained 60 Vbeta and 13 Jbeta primers. Sequencing used immunoSEQ multiplex PCR; TCRdb keeps in-frame clones, though not all of them. The repertoire includes under 110,000 clones, about four fifths of them detected once, and 1.5% to 2% sits in the top ten. On this clone: Its antigen is as yet unknown.

This CDR3 has 16 residues. The germline V gene has CDR1 LNHDA and CDR2 SQIVND (reference sequence). The ends were cut back, 3 bases at V and 2 bases at J, with 16 bases in the middle. This chain connects TRBV19 to TRBJ2-5; D is perhaps TRBD1 (6 bases). This clonotype originated in a man aged 50 or older in good health and CMV-seronegative. Sequenced input: PBMCs. The CDR3, as DNA: TGTGCCAGTAGTATCGGACAGAAATCTTCTCAAGAGACCCAGTACTTC. Amino acid sequence: CASSIGQKSSQETQYF.